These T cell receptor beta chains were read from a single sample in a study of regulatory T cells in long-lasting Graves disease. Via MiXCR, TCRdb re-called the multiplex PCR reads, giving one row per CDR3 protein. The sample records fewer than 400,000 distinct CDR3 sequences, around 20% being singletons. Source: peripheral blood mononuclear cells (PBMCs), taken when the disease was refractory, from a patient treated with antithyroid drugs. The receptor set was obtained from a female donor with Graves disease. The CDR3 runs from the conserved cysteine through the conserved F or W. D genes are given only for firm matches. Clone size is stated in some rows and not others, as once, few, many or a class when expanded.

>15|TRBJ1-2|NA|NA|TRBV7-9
CASSFPGQGANGYAF
TGTGCCAGCAGCTTTCCGGGACAAGGGGCCAATGGCTACGCCTTC
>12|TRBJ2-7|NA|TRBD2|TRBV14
CASGRGTYEQYF
TGTGCCAGCGGGCGGGGGACCTACGAGCAGTACTTC
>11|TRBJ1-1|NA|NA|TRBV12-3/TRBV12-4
CASSPQDRAFF
TGTGCCAGCAGCCCCCAGGATCGGGCTTTCTTT
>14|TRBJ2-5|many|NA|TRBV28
CASSTRGTSETQYF
TGTGCCAGCAGTACCCGAGGGACATCTGAGACCCAGTACTTC
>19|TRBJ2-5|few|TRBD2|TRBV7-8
CASSSAELAGADIQETQYF
TGTGCCAGCAGCTCCGCCGAACTAGCGGGCGCAGATATTCAAGAGACCCAGTACTTC
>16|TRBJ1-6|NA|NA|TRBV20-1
CSAQRDTRSYNSPLHF
TGCAGTGCCCAGCGGGACACCCGCTCCTATAATTCACCCCTCCACTTT
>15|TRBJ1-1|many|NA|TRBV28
CASSLSAEWNTEAFF
TGTGCCAGCAGTTTGTCGGCAGAGTGGAACACTGAAGCTTTCTTT
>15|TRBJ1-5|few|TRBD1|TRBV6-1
CASSPGQGDNQPQHF
TGTGCCAGCAGCCCGGGGCAGGGGGATAATCAGCCCCAGCATTTT
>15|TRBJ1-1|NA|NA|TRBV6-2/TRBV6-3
CASSYSDLWNTEAFF
TGTGCCAGCAGTTACTCGGACTTATGGAACACTGAAGCTTTCTTT
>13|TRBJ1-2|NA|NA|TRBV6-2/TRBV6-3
CASSGGFKGGHTF
TGTGCCAGCAGTGGGGGGTTCAAGGGAGGCCACACCTTC
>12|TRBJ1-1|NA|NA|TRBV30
CAWRLSNTEAFF
TGTGCCTGGAGGTTGTCGAACACTGAAGCTTTCTTT
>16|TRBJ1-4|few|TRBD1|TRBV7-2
CPSSLSPGPGGGKLFF
TGTCCCAGCAGCCTTTCCCCAGGGCCAGGGGGTGGAAAACTGTTTTTT
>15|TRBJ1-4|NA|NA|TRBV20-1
CSAPDLRAANEKLFF
TGCAGTGCCCCGGATCTCCGGGCCGCTAATGAAAAACTGTTTTTT
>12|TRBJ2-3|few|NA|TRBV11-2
CASSRVTDTQYF
TGTGCCAGCAGCCGCGTCACAGATACGCAGTATTTT
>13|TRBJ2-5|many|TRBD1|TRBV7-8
CASSMDREETQYF
TGTGCCAGCAGCATGGACAGGGAAGAGACCCAGTACTTC
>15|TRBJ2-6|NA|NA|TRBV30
CAWVGPGGVANVLTF
TGTGCCTGGGTGGGTCCCGGCGGTGTTGCCAACGTCCTGACTTTC
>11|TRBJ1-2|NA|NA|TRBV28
CASSIVGGYTF
TGTGCCAGCAGTATAGTCGGTGGCTACACCTTC
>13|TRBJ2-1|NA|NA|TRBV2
CASSLDRSTQQFF
TGTGCCAGCAGCTTAGACAGGTCTACCCAGCAGTTCTTC
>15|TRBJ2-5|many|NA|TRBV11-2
CASSAGVLTQETQYF
TGTGCCAGCAGCGCCGGGGTGTTGACGCAAGAGACCCAGTACTTC
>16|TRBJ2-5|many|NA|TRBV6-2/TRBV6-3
CASSYSSSGVRETQYF
TGTGCCAGCAGTTACTCGAGTTCGGGAGTGAGGGAGACCCAGTACTTC
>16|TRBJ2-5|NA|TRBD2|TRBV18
CASSPTSGATQETQYF
TGTGCCAGCTCACCGACTAGCGGCGCAACCCAAGAGACCCAGTACTTC
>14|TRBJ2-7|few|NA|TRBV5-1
CASSLERRIYEQYF
TGCGCCAGCAGCTTGGAAAGACGGATCTACGAGCAGTACTTC
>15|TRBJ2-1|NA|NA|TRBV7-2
CASSFPGIENNEQFF
TGTGCCAGCAGCTTCCCAGGGATAGAGAACAATGAGCAGTTCTTC
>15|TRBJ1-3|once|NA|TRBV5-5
CASSSAPVSGNTIYF
TGTGCCAGCAGTTCGGCGCCAGTCTCTGGAAACACCATATATTTT
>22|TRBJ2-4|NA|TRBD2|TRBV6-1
CASSVVRERSGGVYGAKNIQYF
TGTGCCAGCAGCGTAGTAAGGGAACGGTCGGGAGGAGTGTATGGAGCCAAAAACATTCAGTACTTC
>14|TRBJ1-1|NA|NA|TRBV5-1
CASSPDRTPKQAFF
TGCGCCAGCAGCCCCGACAGGACCCCGAAGCAGGCTTTCTTT
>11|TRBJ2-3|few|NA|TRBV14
CASSQADTQYF
TGTGCCAGCAGCCAAGCAGATACGCAGTATTTT
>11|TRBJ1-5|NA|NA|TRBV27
CASGLYQPQHF
TGTGCCAGCGGATTGTACCAGCCCCAGCATTTT
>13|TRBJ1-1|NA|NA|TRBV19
CASSPRANTEAFF
TGTGCCAGTAGCCCACGGGCGAACACTGAAGCTTTCTTT
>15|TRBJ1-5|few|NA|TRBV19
CASSIGGTNNQPQHF
TGTGCCAGTAGTATCGGTGGGACGAACAATCAGCCCCAGCATTTT
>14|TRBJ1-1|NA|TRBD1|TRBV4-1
CASSQGDRISQAFF
TGCGCCAGCAGCCAAGGGGACAGAATTTCCCAAGCTTTCTTT
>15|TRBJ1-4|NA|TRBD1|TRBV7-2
CASSPQGQTNEKLFF
TGTGCCAGCAGCCCACAGGGGCAGACTAATGAAAAACTGTTTTTT
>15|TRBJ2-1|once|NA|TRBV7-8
CASSALGSGYNEQFF
TGTGCCAGCAGCGCTTTAGGAAGCGGTTACAATGAGCAGTTCTTC
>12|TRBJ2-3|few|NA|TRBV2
CASRVDADTQYF
TGTGCCAGCAGGGTGGACGCGGATACGCAGTATTTT
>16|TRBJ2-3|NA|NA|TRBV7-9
CASSLVELPPSDTQYF
TGTGCCAGCAGCTTAGTTGAGCTTCCTCCGTCAGATACGCAGTATTTT
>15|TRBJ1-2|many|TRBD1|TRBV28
CASSSATGGGYGYTF
TGTGCCAGCAGTTCCGCCACAGGGGGCGGGTATGGCTACACCTTC